The source of this TCR beta chain is a study of naive and memory T cell subsets. Notes on the study in general: Findings for naive and memory subsets could not be checked against ground truth. Over 85% of naive TCR sequences appeared only once, unlike memory subsets.

The CDR3 is made up of 13 amino acids. Unmatched junction bases numbered 5, after V lost 5 bases and J lost 4 bases. Looked up from germline, CDR1 is SQVTM and CDR2 is ANQGSEA. Both TRBC1 and TRBC2 were covered by a beta constant-region primer of two equimolar oligonucleotides. The cDNA 3' end received a ligated single-stranded oligonucleotide carrying the SP2 primer and a 12-nucleotide UMI. The ligated cDNA underwent four PCR rounds using SP2 and nested alpha and beta constant-region primers. Each CDR3 protein gets one entry after TCRdb re-called the UMI-ligation and nested PCR reads with MiXCR. The data contain 150,000 or so distinct CDR3 sequences, about a sixth of them singletons. On this clonotype: The antigen remains unidentified.

Sequenced: naive CD4+ T cells from blood. This TCR derives from a human donor in good health. V gene TRBV29-1 combines with J gene TRBJ1-3; TRBD1 matches at 7 bases. CDR3 coding DNA: TGCAGCGTTTACAGGGGCGCCGGAAACACCATATATTTT. It is translated as CSVYRGAGNTIYF.